Listed here is a single TCR beta chain. Trimming removed 6 bases from V and 9 bases from J; junction bases left unmatched: 9. The CDR3 length is 14 residues. From germline, CDR1 is LNHDA and CDR2 SQIVND (reference sequence). This entry is derived from a study of T cell responses to AZD1222 COVID-19 vaccine. Here immunoSEQ multiplex PCR was the method, and the copy in TCRdb shows in-frame clones only, minus some. Of about 130,000 clones listed, about 87% are singletons. The gene calls are TRBV19 and TRBJ2-1; 9 nucleotides match TRBD1. This receptor was taken from an adult in good health. This specimen consisted of peripheral blood, obtained on day 0 of AZD1222 vaccination. The CDR3 DNA is TGTGCCAGTAGCGTGGGACAGGGCCAAAGTGAGCAGTTCTTC. Its translation is CASSVGQGQSEQFF.